This T cell receptor beta chain appears in the sequencing data of a study of blood T cell repertoires in COVID-19. In the study overall: COVID-19 samples collected from the United States, Italy and Spain covered acute and convalescent phases.

The V and J ends lost 5 bases and 11 bases respectively, with 13 bases between them. The CDR3 covers 12 residues. The germline gives CDR1 MDHEN, CDR2 SYDVKM. Patients in Seattle were enrolled during active infection, then followed longitudinally. Authors' processing steps: Estimation of nucleated cell counts relied on the amplification of reference gene primers. Produced via immunoSEQ multiplex PCR; TCRdb's table is partial and in-frame only. V and J calls and clone size come straight from that table; D and trimming were deduced from the DNA. The sample includes fewer than 350,000 clones, roughly nine tenths of them seen just once.

J is TRBJ1-5 and V is TRBV28; unclear D gene. The TCR comes from a woman aged 25-40 years with COVID-19, enrolled during active disease. Sequenced material: peripheral blood. This chain's CDR3 is CASSGRFEAQHF. CDR3 coding DNA: TGTGCCAGCAGTGGCCGGTTCGAGGCCCAGCATTTT.